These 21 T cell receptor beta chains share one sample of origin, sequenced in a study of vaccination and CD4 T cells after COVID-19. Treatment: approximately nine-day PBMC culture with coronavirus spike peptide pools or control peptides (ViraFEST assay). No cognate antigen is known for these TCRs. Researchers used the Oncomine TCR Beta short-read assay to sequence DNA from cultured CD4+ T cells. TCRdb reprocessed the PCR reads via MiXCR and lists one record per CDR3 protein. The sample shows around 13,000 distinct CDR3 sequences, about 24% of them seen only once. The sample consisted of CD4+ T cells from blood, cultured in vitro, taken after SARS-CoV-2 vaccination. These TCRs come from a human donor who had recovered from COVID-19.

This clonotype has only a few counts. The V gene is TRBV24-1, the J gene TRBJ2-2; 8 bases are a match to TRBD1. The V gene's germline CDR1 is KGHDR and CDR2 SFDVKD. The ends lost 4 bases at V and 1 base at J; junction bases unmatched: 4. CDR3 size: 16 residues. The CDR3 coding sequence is TGTGCCACCAGTGACCCCGGGACAGGGAACACCGGGGAGCTGTTTTTT. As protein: CATSDPGTGNTGELFF.

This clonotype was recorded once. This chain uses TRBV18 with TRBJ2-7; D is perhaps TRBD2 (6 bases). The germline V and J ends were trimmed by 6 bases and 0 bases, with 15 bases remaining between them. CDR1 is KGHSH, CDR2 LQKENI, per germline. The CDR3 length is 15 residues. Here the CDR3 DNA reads TGTGCCAGCTCCGCCGGAGGGGACGGCTCCTACGAGCAGTACTTC. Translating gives CASSAGGDGSYEQYF.

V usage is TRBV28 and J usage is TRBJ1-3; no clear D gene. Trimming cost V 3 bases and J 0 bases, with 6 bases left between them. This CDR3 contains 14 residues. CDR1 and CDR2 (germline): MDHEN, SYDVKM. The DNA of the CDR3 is TGTGCCAGCAGTTTGACAACCTCTGGAAACACCATATATTTT. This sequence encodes CASSLTTSGNTIYF.

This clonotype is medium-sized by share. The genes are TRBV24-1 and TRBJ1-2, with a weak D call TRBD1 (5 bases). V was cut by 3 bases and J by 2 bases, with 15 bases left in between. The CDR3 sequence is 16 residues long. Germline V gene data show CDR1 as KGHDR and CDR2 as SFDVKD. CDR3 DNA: TGTGCCACCAGTGATGGGGGGAGGGACTTGAACTATGGCTACACCTTC. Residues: CATSDGGRDLNYGYTF.

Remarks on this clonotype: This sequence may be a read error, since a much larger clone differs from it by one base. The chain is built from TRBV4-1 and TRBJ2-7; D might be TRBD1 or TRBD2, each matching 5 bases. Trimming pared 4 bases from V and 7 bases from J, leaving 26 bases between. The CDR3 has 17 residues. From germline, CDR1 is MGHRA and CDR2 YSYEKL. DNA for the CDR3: TGCGCCAGCAGCCGAGAGGGCTTCAGGGCGGCCGGGCGGGAGCAGTACTTC. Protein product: CASSREGFRAAGREQYF.

CDR3 amino acids: CSARDPTGDNQPQHF. The CDR3, as DNA: TGCAGTGCTAGAGATCCGACAGGCGACAATCAGCCCCAGCATTTT. This chain links TRBV20-1 with TRBJ1-5, with D possibly matching TRBD1 (6 bases). The CDR3 covers 15 residues. The germline V gene encodes CDR1 DFQATT and CDR2 SNEGSKA (reference sequence). V was clipped by 0 bases and J by 3 bases, with 12 bases between them.

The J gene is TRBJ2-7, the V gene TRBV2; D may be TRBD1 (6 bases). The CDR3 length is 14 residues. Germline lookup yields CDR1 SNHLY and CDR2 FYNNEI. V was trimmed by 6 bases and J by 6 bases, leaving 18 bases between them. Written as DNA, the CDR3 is TGTGCCAGCAGCTCTATAGGGGGAATACCCGAGCAGTACTTC. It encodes CASSSIGGIPEQYF.

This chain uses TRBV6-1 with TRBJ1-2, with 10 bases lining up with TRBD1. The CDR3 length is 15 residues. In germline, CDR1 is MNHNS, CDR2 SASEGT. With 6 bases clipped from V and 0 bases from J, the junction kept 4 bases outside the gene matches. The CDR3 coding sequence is TGTGCCAGCAGAACCGGGACAGGGGCTAACTATGGCTACACCTTC. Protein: CASRTGTGANYGYTF.

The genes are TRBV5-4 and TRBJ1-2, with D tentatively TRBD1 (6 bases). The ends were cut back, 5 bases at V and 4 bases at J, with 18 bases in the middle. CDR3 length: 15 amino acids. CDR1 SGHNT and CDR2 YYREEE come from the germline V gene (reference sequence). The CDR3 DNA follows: TGTGCCAGCAGTACGCCCAGGGGCAATATCTATGGCTACACCTTC. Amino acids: CASSTPRGNIYGYTF.

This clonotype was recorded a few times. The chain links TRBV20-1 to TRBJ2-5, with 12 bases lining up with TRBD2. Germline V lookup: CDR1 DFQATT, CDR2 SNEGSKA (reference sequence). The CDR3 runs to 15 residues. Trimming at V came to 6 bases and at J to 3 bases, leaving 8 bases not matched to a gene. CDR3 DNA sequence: TGCAGTGCCCCGACTAGCGGGAGCCCTAAAGAGACCCAGTACTTC. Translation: CSAPTSGSPKETQYF.

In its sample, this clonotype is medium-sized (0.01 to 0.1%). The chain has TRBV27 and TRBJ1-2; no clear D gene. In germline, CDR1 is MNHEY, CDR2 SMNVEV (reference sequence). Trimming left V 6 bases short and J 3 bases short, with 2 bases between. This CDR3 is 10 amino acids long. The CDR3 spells CASSYYGYTF. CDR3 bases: TGTGCCAGCAGCTACTATGGCTACACCTTC.

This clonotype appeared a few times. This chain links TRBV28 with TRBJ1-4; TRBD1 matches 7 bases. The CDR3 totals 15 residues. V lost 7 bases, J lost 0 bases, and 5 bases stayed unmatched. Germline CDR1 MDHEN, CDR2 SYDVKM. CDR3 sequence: CASNTGQATNEKLFF. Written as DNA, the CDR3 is TGTGCCAGCAACACCGGACAGGCAACTAATGAAAAACTGTTTTTT.

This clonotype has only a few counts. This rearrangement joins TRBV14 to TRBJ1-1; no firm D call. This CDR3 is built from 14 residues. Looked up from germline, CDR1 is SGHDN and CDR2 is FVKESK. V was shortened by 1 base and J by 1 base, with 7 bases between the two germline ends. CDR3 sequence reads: CASSQVRRNTEAFF. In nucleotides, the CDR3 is TGTGCCAGCAGCCAAGTAAGGAGGAACACTGAAGCTTTCTTT.

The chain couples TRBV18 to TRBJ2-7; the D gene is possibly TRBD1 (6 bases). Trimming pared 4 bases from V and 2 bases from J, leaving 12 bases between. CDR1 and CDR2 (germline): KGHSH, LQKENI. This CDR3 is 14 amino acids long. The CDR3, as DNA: TGTGCCAGCTCACTCTACAGGGACACCTACGAGCAGTACTTC. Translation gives CASSLYRDTYEQYF.

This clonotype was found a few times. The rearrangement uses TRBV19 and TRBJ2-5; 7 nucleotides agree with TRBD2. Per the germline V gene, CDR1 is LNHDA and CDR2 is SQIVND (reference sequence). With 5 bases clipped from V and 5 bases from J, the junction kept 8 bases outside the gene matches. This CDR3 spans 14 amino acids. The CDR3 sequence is CASSPSGKGETQYF. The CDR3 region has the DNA TGTGCCAGTAGTCCTAGCGGAAAGGGGGAGACCCAGTACTTC.

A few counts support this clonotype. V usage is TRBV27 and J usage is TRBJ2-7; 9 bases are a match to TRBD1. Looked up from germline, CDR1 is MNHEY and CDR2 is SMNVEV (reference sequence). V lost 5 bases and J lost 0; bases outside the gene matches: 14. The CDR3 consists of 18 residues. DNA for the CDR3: TGTGCCAGCAGTCACCTCCCCTACTACAGGGGGCACTCCTACGAGCAGTACTTC. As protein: CASSHLPYYRGHSYEQYF.

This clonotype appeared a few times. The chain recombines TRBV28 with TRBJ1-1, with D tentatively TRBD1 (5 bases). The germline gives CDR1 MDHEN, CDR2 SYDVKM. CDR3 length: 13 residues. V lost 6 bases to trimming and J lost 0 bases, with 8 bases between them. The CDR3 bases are TGTGCCAGCAGCGGGGCATTGAACACTGAAGCTTTCTTT. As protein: CASSGALNTEAFF. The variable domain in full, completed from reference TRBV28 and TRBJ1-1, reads DVKVTQSSRYLVKRTGEKVFLECVQDMDHENMFWYRQDPGLGLRLIYFSYDVKMKEKGDIPEGYSVSREKKERFSLILESASTNQTSMYLCASSGALNTEAFFGQGTRLTVV.

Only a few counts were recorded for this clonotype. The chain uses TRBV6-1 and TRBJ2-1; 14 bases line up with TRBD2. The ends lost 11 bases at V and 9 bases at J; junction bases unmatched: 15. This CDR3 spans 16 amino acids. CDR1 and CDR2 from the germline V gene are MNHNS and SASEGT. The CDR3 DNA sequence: TGTGCCGCTGGCCCGACGGGACTAGCGGGAGTAACTGAGCAGTTCTTC. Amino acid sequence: CAAGPTGLAGVTEQFF.

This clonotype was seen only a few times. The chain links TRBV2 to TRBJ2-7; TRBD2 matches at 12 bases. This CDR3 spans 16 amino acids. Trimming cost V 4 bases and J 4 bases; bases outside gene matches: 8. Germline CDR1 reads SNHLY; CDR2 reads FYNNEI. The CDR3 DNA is TGTGCCAGCAGTGCCACCGGACTAGCGGGGTCTTACGAGCAGTACTTC. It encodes CASSATGLAGSYEQYF.

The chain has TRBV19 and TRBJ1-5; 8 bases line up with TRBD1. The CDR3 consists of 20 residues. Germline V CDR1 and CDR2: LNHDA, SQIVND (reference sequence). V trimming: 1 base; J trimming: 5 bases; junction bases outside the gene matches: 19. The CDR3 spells CASSIGYLGQAGLRDQPQHF. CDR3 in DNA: TGTGCCAGTAGTATAGGCTATCTGGGACAGGCGGGACTCCGAGATCAGCCCCAGCATTTT.

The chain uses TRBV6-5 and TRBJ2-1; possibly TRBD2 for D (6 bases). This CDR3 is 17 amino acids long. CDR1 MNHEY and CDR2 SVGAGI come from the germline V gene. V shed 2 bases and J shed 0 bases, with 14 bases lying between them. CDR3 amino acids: CASSYGGGRSSYNEQFF. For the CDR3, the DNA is TGTGCCAGCAGTTACGGTGGAGGGCGGAGCTCCTACAATGAGCAGTTCTTC.